This T cell receptor (beta chain) was recorded in a study of blood T cells in healthy people across ages. This CDR3 is built from 14 residues. V dropped 7 bases and J dropped 10 bases, with 20 bases sitting between them. CDR1 and CDR2 (germline): SGHTA, FQGNSA. With a J-beta primer mix and a sample-barcoded 5' primer, a second PCR ran 7 to 11 cycles. From the 5' RACE reads, TCRdb called clonotypes with MiXCR, one entry per CDR3 protein. Among 1.5 million to 2 million distinct CDR3 sequences listed, roughly 50% were seen once. The chain has TRBV7-2 and TRBJ1-5; no reliable D call. The sample comprised blood. The sequence came from a woman in her forties in good health. CDR3 bases: TGTGCCAGCAATGAGGCCTCGAATGTCTCTCCCCAGCATTTT. Translating gives CASNEASNVSPQHF.